These 29 T cell receptor beta chains came from one sample sequenced in a study of blood T cell repertoires in COVID-19. Sequencing was performed with immunoSEQ multiplex PCR; in TCRdb, only in-frame clones are kept and a portion is missing. The sample gives more than 110,000 clones, under 90% of which show up once; 44% is in the top ten. Sample: peripheral blood. Source of these receptors: a human donor in a cohort sampled during active COVID-19.

This clone has only a few counts. The chain uses TRBV19 and TRBJ1-2, with 7 bases fitting TRBD1. Germline CDR1 is LNHDA and CDR2 is SQIVND (reference sequence). V was clipped by 8 bases and J by 4 bases; unmatched bases: 4. This CDR3 contains 12 residues. CDR3 protein: CASAGDSYGYTF. CDR3 nucleotide sequence: TGTGCCAGTGCAGGGGACAGCTATGGCTACACCTTC.

The V gene is TRBV6-2 or TRBV6-3, the J gene TRBJ2-1; 10 bases line up with TRBD2. The CDR3 contains 19 residues. V was pared by 0 bases and J by 9 bases, with 17 bases of the junction left unmatched. Germline CDR1 and CDR2: MNHEY and SVGEGT. CDR3 in DNA: TGTGCCAGCAGTTACTCTTTTCGTCAGGGGGGACTAGCGAGCCCTGAGCAGTTCTTC. It codes for CASSYSFRQGGLASPEQFF.

The rearrangement links TRBV4-3 to TRBJ2-2; 11 nucleotides align to TRBD1. The CDR3 extends over 19 amino acids. V lost 0 bases and J lost 4; bases outside the gene matches: 10. Germline loops: CDR1 LGHNA, CDR2 YSLEER. The CDR3 sequence: CASSQEVPGQGGGTGELFF. CDR3 coding DNA: TGCGCCAGCAGCCAAGAGGTGCCGGGACAGGGGGGCGGCACCGGGGAGCTGTTTTTT.

This clone has a count of ten or more. The chain recombines TRBV6-1 with TRBJ2-7; 9 positions match TRBD2. The CDR3 is 14 amino acids. The V gene's germline CDR1 is MNHNS and CDR2 SASEGT. V dropped 2 bases and J dropped 3; count of bases not matched to a gene: 2. CDR3 DNA: TGTGCCAGCAGTGAAACTAGCGGGCGCTACGAGCAGTACTTC. It is translated as CASSETSGRYEQYF.

The J gene is TRBJ2-6, the V gene TRBV10-3; 8 nucleotides align to TRBD1. The CDR3 covers 17 residues. Germline V lookup: CDR1 ENHRY, CDR2 SYGVKD. The V gene end was trimmed by 3 bases and the J gene end by 0 bases; junction bases not matched to a gene: 4. Here the CDR3 reads CAISDRTGISGANVLTF. CDR3 DNA sequence: TGTGCCATCAGTGATAGGACAGGGATCTCTGGGGCCAACGTCCTGACTTTC.

The chain employs TRBV3-1 (or the pseudogene TRBV3-2) and TRBJ1-2, with a possible D match to TRBD1 (5 bases). The CDR3 runs 14 residues. V was cut by 1 base and J by 7 bases, with 13 bases left in between. Germline CDR1 reads LGHDT; CDR2 reads YNNKEL (reference sequence). CDR3 sequence: CASSQGGAGVGYTF. CDR3 coding DNA: TGTGCCAGCAGCCAAGGAGGGGCGGGGGTTGGCTACACCTTC.

V usage is TRBV3-1 (or the pseudogene TRBV3-2) and J usage is TRBJ1-2; 8 nucleotides match TRBD1. CDR1 is LGHDT and CDR2 is YNNKEL in the germline V gene (reference sequence). The V segment lost 1 base and the J segment 7 bases; nucleotides outside the gene matches: 5. The CDR3 is 14 amino acids. Here the CDR3 reads CASSQGSRGPGYTF. CDR3 coding DNA: TGTGCCAGCAGCCAAGGAAGCAGGGGGCCTGGCTACACCTTC.

The chain joins TRBV5-1 to TRBJ1-1, with TRBD1 matching 9 bases. V lost 4 bases to trimming and J lost 5 bases; unmatched junction nucleotides: 12. Germline V gene data show CDR1 as SGHRS and CDR2 as YFSETQ. The CDR3 covers 16 residues. The DNA for the CDR3 is TGCGCCAGCAGCCTCAACAGGGGGCAAATCGGAACTGAAGCTTTCTTT. Protein product: CASSLNRGQIGTEAFF.

The rearrangement uses TRBV11-3 and TRBJ2-1; 8 bases agree with TRBD2. From germline, CDR1 is SGHNT and CDR2 YENEEA. The length of the CDR3 is 15 residues. Trimming took 1 base from V and 10 from J; bases not matched to a gene: 9. The CDR3 is CASSLAGTSPREQFF. The CDR3 DNA reads TGTGCCAGCAGCTTAGCGGGGACTAGTCCACGGGAGCAGTTCTTC.

The chain employs TRBV19 and TRBJ2-2; 13 bases fit TRBD2. The CDR3 has 16 residues. In germline, CDR1 is LNHDA, CDR2 SQIVND (reference sequence). Germline trimming cut 4 bases from V and 7 bases from J; bases unmatched to any gene: 6. CDR3 nucleotide sequence: TGTGCCAGTAGTAAAAGACTAGCGGGAGGAAGCGGGGAGCTGTTTTTT. It yields the protein CASSKRLAGGSGELFF.

The CDR3 protein is CASSPLSSGNTIYF. CDR3 DNA sequence: TGTGCCAGCTCACCGTTGAGCTCTGGAAACACCATATATTTT. The V call is TRBV18, the J call TRBJ1-3; D remains ambiguous. Trimming left V 3 bases short and J 0 bases short, with 6 bases between. Germline V gene sequence: CDR1 KGHSH, CDR2 LQKENI. This CDR3 is 14 amino acids long.

This rearrangement joins TRBV6-5 to TRBJ1-1; 10 bases match TRBD1. The CDR3 covers 16 residues. Germline CDR1 MNHEY, CDR2 SVGAGI. V trimming: 0 bases; J trimming: 6 bases; junction bases outside the gene matches: 7. CDR3 region: CASSYSKTGGTAEAFF. The CDR3, as DNA: TGTGCCAGCAGTTACTCGAAGACAGGGGGCACCGCTGAAGCTTTCTTT.

In this sample, this clone turned up a few times. The rearrangement uses TRBV20-1 and TRBJ1-2; D not certain. The CDR3 length is 11 residues. V was shortened by 0 bases and J by 6 bases, with 5 bases between the two germline ends. Per the germline V gene, CDR1 is DFQATT and CDR2 is SNEGSKA (reference sequence). CDR3 protein: CSARDIDGYTF. In DNA, the CDR3 is TGCAGTGCTAGAGATATAGATGGCTACACCTTC.

The V call is TRBV25-1, the J call TRBJ1-1, with 8 bases matching TRBD1. CDR1 and CDR2 (germline): MGHDK, SYGVNS. V gave up 6 bases and J gave up 1 base; unmatched junction bases: 7. CDR3 size: 15 residues. DNA for the CDR3: TGTGCCAGCAGCAACAGGGGGGGACCGAACACTGAAGCTTTCTTT. Residues: CASSNRGGPNTEAFF.

The rearrangement uses TRBV7-9 and TRBJ2-7; D might be TRBD2 (5 bases). The CDR3 runs 14 residues. Germline CDR1 reads SEHNR; CDR2 reads FQNEAQ (reference sequence). V was trimmed by 4 bases and J by 5 bases, leaving 15 bases between them. CDR3 amino acids: CASSSRRQADEQYV. The CDR3 DNA sequence: TGTGCCAGCAGCTCCCGAAGACAAGCGGACGAGCAGTACGTC.

This chain uses TRBV5-5 with TRBJ1-5, with 9 nucleotides matching TRBD1. The germline V gene has CDR1 SGHKS and CDR2 YYEKEE (reference sequence). Trimming at V came to 4 bases and at J to 11 bases, leaving 13 bases not matched to a gene. The CDR3 is 15 amino acids. CDR3 sequence (DNA): TGTGCCAGCAGCCGGGGGACAGGGAAGGGGGTGACCCAGCATTTT. It is translated as CASSRGTGKGVTQHF. Full variable domain (rest looked up from reference TRBV5-5 and TRBJ1-5): DAGVTQSPTHLIKTRGQQVTLRCSPISGHKSVSWYQQVLGQGPQFIFQYYEKEERGRGNFPDRFSARQFPNYSSELNVNALLLGDSALYLCASSRGTGKGVTQHFGDGTRLSIL.

This clone has more than one count but fewer than ten. This chain joins TRBV29-1 and TRBJ2-7; 11 positions agree with TRBD2. Germline V gives CDR1 SQVTM, CDR2 ANQGSEA. V shed 2 bases, J shed 7 bases, and the junction held 4 bases outside the gene matches. The CDR3 has 13 residues. The CDR3 DNA follows: TGCAGCGTTGAAACTAGCGGGGGTGTGGAGCAGTACTTC. Its translation: CSVETSGGVEQYF.

The chain uses TRBV5-1 and TRBJ2-2; D unresolved. The germline V gene encodes CDR1 SGHRS and CDR2 YFSETQ. This CDR3 comprises 16 residues. V lost 0 bases and J lost 1, with 10 bases in between. The CDR3 bases are TGCGCCAGCAGCTTGGAAGGCAGGATGAACACCGGGGAGCTGTTTTTT. Its translation: CASSLEGRMNTGELFF.

This clone was counted a few times. This rearrangement joins TRBV6-1 to TRBJ1-6; TRBD1 agrees at 7 bases. Germline CDR1 MNHNS, CDR2 SASEGT. CDR3 length: 16 amino acids. Trimming took 2 bases from V and 13 from J; bases not matched to a gene: 14. In nucleotides, the CDR3 is TGTGCCAGCAGTGAATATCGCCAGGGGGTGATGAGGCCCCTCCACTTT. This sequence encodes CASSEYRQGVMRPLHF.

The chain uses TRBV18 and TRBJ2-1; 8 bases align to TRBD2. Germline V gives CDR1 KGHSH, CDR2 LQKENI. Germline trimming cut 5 bases from V and 3 bases from J; bases unmatched to any gene: 6. The CDR3 is 15 residues long. CDR3 residues: CASSKAGVGYNEQFF. For the CDR3, the DNA is TGTGCCAGCTCAAAAGCGGGAGTGGGCTACAATGAGCAGTTCTTC.

The chain recombines TRBV9 with TRBJ1-1; TRBD1 agrees at 9 bases. The trim removed 3 bases at V and 1 base at J, leaving 7 bases unmatched. From germline, CDR1 is SGDLS and CDR2 YYNGEE. The CDR3 is 16 residues long. The CDR3 DNA follows: TGTGCCAGCAGCGCGGCCATGGACAGGGGGAACACTGAAGCTTTCTTT. This gives the protein CASSAAMDRGNTEAFF.

This clone was seen only once. The chain recombines TRBV2 with TRBJ1-6, with 7 bases fitting TRBD1. CDR1 and CDR2 from the germline V gene are SNHLY and FYNNEI. CDR3 length equals 16 residues. The ends lost 4 bases at V and 0 bases at J; junction bases unmatched: 3. The CDR3 nucleotides are TGTGCCAGCAGTGTGGACAGGAGCTCCTATAATTCACCCCTCCACTTT. Its translation: CASSVDRSSYNSPLHF.

This chain joins TRBV7-3 and TRBJ2-1; 11 nucleotides agree with TRBD2. After removal of 4 bases from V and 8 bases from J, the junction contained 10 bases not matched to a gene. Germline V gene sequence: CDR1 SGHTA, CDR2 FQGTGA. The CDR3 totals 16 residues. The chain's CDR3 is CASSSLTSGSIYEQFF. CDR3 in DNA: TGTGCCAGCAGCTCCCTCACTAGCGGGAGTATCTATGAGCAGTTCTTC. The full variable domain, rest sourced from reference TRBV7-3 and TRBJ2-1, is GAGVSQTPSNKVTEKGKYVELRCDPISGHTALYWYRQSLGQGPEFLIYFQGTGAADDSGLPNDRFFAVRPEGSVSTLKIQRTERGDSAVYLCASSSLTSGSIYEQFFGPGTRLTVL.

CDR3 in DNA: TGTGCCAGCAGCTCTCCCACTGGGCCGAAGAACAATGAGCAGTTCTTC. Residues: CASSSPTGPKNNEQFF. The genes are TRBV5-4 and TRBJ2-1; no firm D call. The CDR3 covers 16 residues. CDR1 is SGHNT and CDR2 is YYREEE in the germline V gene (reference sequence). V was clipped by 3 bases and J by 5 bases, with 18 bases between them. Full variable domain (missing parts from reference TRBV5-4 and TRBJ2-1): ETGVTQSPTHLIKTRGQQVTLRCSSQSGHNTVSWYQQALGQGPQFIFQYYREEENGRGNFPPRFSGLQFPNYSSELNVNALELDDSALYLCASSSPTGPKNNEQFFGPGTRLTVL.

The chain uses TRBV7-2 and TRBJ2-3, with 7 bases aligning to TRBD2. The CDR3 runs to 15 residues. V lost 4 bases and J lost 8; bases outside the gene matches: 12. CDR1 and CDR2 (germline): SGHTA, FQGNSA. The CDR3 coding sequence is TGTGCCAGCAGCTCCCGTTCGGGCGGGAGTGGTACGCAGTATTTT. Its protein product is CASSSRSGGSGTQYF.

This chain joins TRBV18 and TRBJ2-2; 7 bases agree with TRBD1. This CDR3 spans 12 amino acids. The V gene end was trimmed by 6 bases and the J gene end by 6 bases; junction bases not matched to a gene: 1. Germline V lookup: CDR1 KGHSH, CDR2 LQKENI. The CDR3 loop reads CASSQGAGELFF. The CDR3 DNA is TGTGCCAGCTCGCAGGGGGCCGGGGAGCTGTTTTTT.

This chain links TRBV3-1 (or the pseudogene TRBV3-2) with TRBJ1-1; no reliable D call. The CDR3 is 14 residues long. CDR1 and CDR2 from the germline V gene are LGHDT and YNNKEL (reference sequence). The V gene lost 1 base and the J gene lost 8 bases, with 14 bases spanning the gap. The CDR3 DNA reads as TGTGCCAGCAGCCAAGGCCGTTGGGGAGGAGAAGCTTTCTTT. This translates into CASSQGRWGGEAFF.

This chain links TRBV3-1 (or the pseudogene TRBV3-2) with TRBJ2-5, with D tentatively TRBD1 (5 bases). The CDR3 runs to 16 residues. The V gene's germline CDR1 is LGHDT and CDR2 YNNKEL (reference sequence). Trimming stripped 0 bases from V and 5 bases from J, with 16 bases between. The DNA of the CDR3 is TGTGCCAGCAGCCAAGATACGCCAGGGTCACGGGAGACCCAGTACTTC. Translation gives CASSQDTPGSRETQYF.

The V gene is TRBV4-2, the J gene TRBJ2-3; TRBD2 aligns across 9 bases. The CDR3 is 14 residues long. V was clipped by 3 bases and J by 3 bases; unmatched bases: 1. Germline V lookup: CDR1 LGHNA, CDR2 YNFKEQ. In DNA form, the CDR3 reads TGTGCCAGCAGCCAGGGACTAGCAACAGATACGCAGTATTTT. As protein: CASSQGLATDTQYF.